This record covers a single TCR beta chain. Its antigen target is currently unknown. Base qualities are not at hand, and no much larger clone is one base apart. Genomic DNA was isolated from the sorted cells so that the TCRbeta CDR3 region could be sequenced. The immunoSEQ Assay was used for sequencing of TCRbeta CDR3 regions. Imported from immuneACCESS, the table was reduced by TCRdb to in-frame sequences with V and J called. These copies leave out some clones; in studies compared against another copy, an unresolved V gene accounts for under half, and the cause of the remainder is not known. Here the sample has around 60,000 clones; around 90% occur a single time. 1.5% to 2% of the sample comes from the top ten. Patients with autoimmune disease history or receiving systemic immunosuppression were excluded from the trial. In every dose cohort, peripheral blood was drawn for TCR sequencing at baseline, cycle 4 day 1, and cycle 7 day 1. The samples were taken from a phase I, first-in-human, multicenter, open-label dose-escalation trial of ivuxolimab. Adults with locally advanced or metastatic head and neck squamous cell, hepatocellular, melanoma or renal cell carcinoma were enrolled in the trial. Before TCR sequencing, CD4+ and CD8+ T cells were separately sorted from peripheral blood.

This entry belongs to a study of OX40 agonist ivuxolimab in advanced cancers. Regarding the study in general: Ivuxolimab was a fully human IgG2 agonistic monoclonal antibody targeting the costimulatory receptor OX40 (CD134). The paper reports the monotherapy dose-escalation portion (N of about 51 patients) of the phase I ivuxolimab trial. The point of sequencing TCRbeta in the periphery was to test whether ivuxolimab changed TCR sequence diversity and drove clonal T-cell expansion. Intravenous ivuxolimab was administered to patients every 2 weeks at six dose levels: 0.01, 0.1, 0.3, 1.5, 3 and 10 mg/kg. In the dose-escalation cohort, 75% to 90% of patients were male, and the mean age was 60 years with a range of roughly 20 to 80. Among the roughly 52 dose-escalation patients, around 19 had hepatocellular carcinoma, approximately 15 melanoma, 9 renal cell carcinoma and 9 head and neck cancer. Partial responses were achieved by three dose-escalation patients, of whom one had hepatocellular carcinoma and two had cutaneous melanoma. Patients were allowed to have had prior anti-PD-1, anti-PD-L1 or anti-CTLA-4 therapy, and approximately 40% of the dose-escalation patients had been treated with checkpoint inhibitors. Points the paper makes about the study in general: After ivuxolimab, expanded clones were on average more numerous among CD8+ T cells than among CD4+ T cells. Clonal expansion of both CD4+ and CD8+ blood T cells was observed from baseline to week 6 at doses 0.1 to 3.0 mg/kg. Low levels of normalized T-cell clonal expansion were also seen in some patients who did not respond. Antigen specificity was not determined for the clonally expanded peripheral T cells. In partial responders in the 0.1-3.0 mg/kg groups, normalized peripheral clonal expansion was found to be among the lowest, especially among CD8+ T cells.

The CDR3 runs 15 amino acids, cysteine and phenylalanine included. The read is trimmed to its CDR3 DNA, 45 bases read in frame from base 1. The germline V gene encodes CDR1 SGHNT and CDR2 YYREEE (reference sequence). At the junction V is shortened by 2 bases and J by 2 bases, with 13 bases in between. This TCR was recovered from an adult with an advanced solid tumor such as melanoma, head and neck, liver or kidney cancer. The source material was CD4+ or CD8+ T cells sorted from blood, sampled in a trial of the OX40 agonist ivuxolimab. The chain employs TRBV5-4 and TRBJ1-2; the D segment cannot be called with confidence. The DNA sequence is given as TGTGCCAGCAGCTTAGGAACTGCGGAAAACTATGGCTACACCTTC. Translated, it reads CASSLGTAENYGYTF.